These 14 T cell receptor beta chains came from one sample sequenced in a study of T cell responses to AZD1222 COVID-19 vaccine. Clones were read by immunoSEQ multiplex PCR, and TCRdb kept only the in-frame ones, dropping some. The sample yields some 280,000 clones, around 93% seen once. The sequencing used peripheral blood, collected 28 days after the second AZD1222 dose. The source of these receptors is an adult who received the AZD1222 COVID-19 vaccine.

V and J are TRBV7-9 and TRBJ2-3; no definite D call. CDR3 length equals 15 residues. Between the trimmed V and J ends, which lost 4 bases and 2 bases, there was a span of 13 bases. CDR1 and CDR2 from the germline V gene are SEHNR and FQNEAQ (reference sequence). The CDR3 coding sequence is TGTGCCAGCAGCTCCGGTCGCTCCTTCACAGATACGCAGTATTTT. As protein: CASSSGRSFTDTQYF.

The chain links TRBV7-9 to TRBJ1-4; 7 nucleotides agree with TRBD1. The CDR3 length is 14 residues. Germline V gene sequence: CDR1 SEHNR, CDR2 FQNEAQ (reference sequence). After removal of 5 bases from V and 7 bases from J, the junction contained 7 bases not matched to a gene. The CDR3 loop is CASSTGQEFEKLFF. Here the CDR3 DNA reads TGTGCCAGCAGCACCGGACAGGAGTTTGAAAAACTGTTTTTT.

V and J are TRBV4-1 and TRBJ2-7; D tentatively reads TRBD1 or TRBD2 (6 bases each). Looked up from germline, CDR1 is MGHRA and CDR2 is YSYEKL. This CDR3 spans 16 amino acids. Trimming shortened V by 4 bases and J by 2 bases, and 18 bases separated the two germline ends. The CDR3 loop reads CASSRGPLRGAYEQYF. The CDR3 bases are TGCGCCAGCAGCCGAGGTCCGCTGAGGGGGGCCTACGAGCAGTACTTC.

V is TRBV6-2 or TRBV6-3 and J is TRBJ2-1, with TRBD2 matching 9 bases. This CDR3 is 16 amino acids long. The germline CDR1 and CDR2 sequences are MNHEY and SVGEGT. The V segment lost 4 bases and the J segment 3 bases; nucleotides outside the gene matches: 7. In nucleotides, the CDR3 is TGTGCCAGCAGTTCCCGCCTAGCGGGGAACTACAATGAGCAGTTCTTC. Translated: CASSSRLAGNYNEQFF.

V gene TRBV9 combines with J gene TRBJ2-7; TRBD2 agrees at 8 bases. The CDR3 has 14 residues. V lost 0 bases, J lost 3 bases, and 2 bases stayed unmatched. Germline V gives CDR1 SGDLS, CDR2 YYNGEE. The CDR3 bases are TGTGCCAGCAGCGTAGGACTAGCGAACTACGAGCAGTACTTC. This sequence encodes CASSVGLANYEQYF.

This rearrangement joins TRBV6-5 to TRBJ2-7; D is uncertain. Per the germline V gene, CDR1 is MNHEY and CDR2 is SVGAGI. The CDR3 has 15 residues. V lost 5 bases and J 2 bases, leaving 16 bases between the germline ends. The CDR3: CASSRYGTGTYEQYF. The CDR3 DNA is TGTGCCAGCAGTCGTTATGGAACGGGCACCTACGAGCAGTACTTC.

In DNA form, the CDR3 reads TGTGCCAGCCGATTACAGCTTAACTATGGCTACACCTTC. This codes for CASRLQLNYGYTF. The chain couples TRBV2 to TRBJ1-2; D is undetermined. Trimming took 8 bases from V and 1 from J, leaving 11 bases between them. CDR1 is SNHLY, CDR2 FYNNEI, per germline. The CDR3 has 13 residues.

The genes are TRBV6-2 or TRBV6-3 and TRBJ1-2, with TRBD1 matching over 7 bases. Germline V gives CDR1 MNHEY, CDR2 SVGEGT. J gave up 4 bases and V 6 bases, and 8 bases lay outside the gene matches. The CDR3 runs 14 residues. CDR3 residues: CASSPGQASYGYTF. The CDR3 bases are TGTGCCAGCAGCCCCGGACAGGCAAGCTATGGCTACACCTTC.

CDR3 nucleotides: TGTGCCAGCAGCTTACATGGCGGGAACTATGGCTACACCTTC. Protein sequence: CASSLHGGNYGYTF. V usage is TRBV5-4 and J usage is TRBJ1-2; D not resolved. Between the trimmed V and J ends, which lost 2 bases and 2 bases, there was a span of 10 bases. The CDR3 runs 14 residues. Germline V gives CDR1 SGHNT, CDR2 YYREEE (reference sequence).

This chain joins TRBV9 and TRBJ2-3, with 8 bases that match TRBD2. CDR3 length equals 15 residues. The V gene's germline CDR1 is SGDLS and CDR2 YYNGEE. J gave up 5 bases and V 4 bases, and 9 bases lay outside the gene matches. CDR3 loop: CASSPGGRGRDTQYF. CDR3 nucleotide sequence: TGTGCCAGCAGCCCGGGGGGGCGGGGGAGAGATACGCAGTATTTT.

For the CDR3, the DNA is TGCGCCACCCGGATGGTCACAGGGGGAAATAATTCACCCCTCCACTTT. Translating gives CATRMVTGGNNSPLHF. V is TRBV4-1 and J is TRBJ1-6; 8 nucleotides line up with TRBD1. Per the germline V gene, CDR1 is MGHRA and CDR2 is YSYEKL. Unmatched junction bases numbered 13, after V lost 10 bases and J lost 5 bases. The CDR3 extends over 16 amino acids.

This chain links TRBV2 with TRBJ1-6; D remains ambiguous. Germline V gene sequence: CDR1 SNHLY, CDR2 FYNNEI. The germline V and J ends were trimmed by 11 bases and 0 bases, with 11 bases remaining between them. This CDR3 spans 14 amino acids. CDR3: CAGNGGSYNSPLHF. The CDR3, as DNA: TGTGCCGGGAACGGAGGCTCCTATAATTCACCCCTCCACTTT.

This clone came up once. The J gene is TRBJ2-7, the V gene TRBV28; D is unclear. CDR3 length: 16 amino acids. V shed 5 bases and J shed 5 bases, with 22 bases lying between them. CDR1 is MDHEN and CDR2 is SYDVKM in the germline V gene. The CDR3 nucleotides are TGTGCCAGCAGTATTGACCGGGCCCTGAGCCCCCACGAGCAGTACTTC. Its protein product is CASSIDRALSPHEQYF.

The chain carries TRBV29-1 and TRBJ2-5; a weak D match, TRBD2 (5 bases). The CDR3 loop spans 13 amino acids. The V end lost 0 bases, the J end lost 5 bases, and 10 bases lay between the germline ends. CDR1 is SQVTM and CDR2 is ANQGSEA in the germline V gene. In nucleotides, the CDR3 is TGCAGCGTTGAAGATGTGCGGGCTGAGACCCAGTACTTC. This sequence encodes CSVEDVRAETQYF.